This T cell receptor beta chain was captured by sequencing in a study of blood T cell repertoires in COVID-19. About the research overall: COVID-19 samples collected from the United States, Italy and Spain covered acute and convalescent phases.

In germline, CDR1 is LNHDA, CDR2 SQIVND (reference sequence). Unmatched junction bases numbered 5, after V lost 4 bases and J lost 4 bases. The CDR3 spans 14 residues. Methods used by the authors: Estimation of nucleated cell counts relied on the amplification of reference gene primers. Data came from immunoSEQ multiplex PCR; TCRdb stores just in-frame clones and leaves some out. V, J and clone size are those of that table, while D and trimming were read from the DNA. The repertoire has some 200,000 clones, 80% to 90% of them found once; the top ten carry over 13%. This rearrangement joins TRBV19 to TRBJ2-3; 7 positions agree with TRBD1. Sequenced sample: peripheral blood. The source is a young man with active or convalescent COVID-19. CDR3 amino acids: CASSRTGGADTQYF. The CDR3 DNA reads as TGTGCCAGTAGTAGGACAGGCGGAGCAGATACGCAGTATTTT.